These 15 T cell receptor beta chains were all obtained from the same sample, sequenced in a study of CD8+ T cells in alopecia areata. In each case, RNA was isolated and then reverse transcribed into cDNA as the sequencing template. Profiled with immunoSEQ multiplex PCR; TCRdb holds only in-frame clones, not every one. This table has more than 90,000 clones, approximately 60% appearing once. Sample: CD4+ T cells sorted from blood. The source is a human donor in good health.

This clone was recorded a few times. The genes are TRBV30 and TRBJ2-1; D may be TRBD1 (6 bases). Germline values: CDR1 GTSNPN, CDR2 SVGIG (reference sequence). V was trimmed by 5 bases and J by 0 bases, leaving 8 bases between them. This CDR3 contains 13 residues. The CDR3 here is CAWQGSSYNEQFF. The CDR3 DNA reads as TGTGCCTGGCAGGGGAGCTCCTACAATGAGCAGTTCTTC. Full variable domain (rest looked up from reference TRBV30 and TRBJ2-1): SQTIHQWPATLVQPVGSPLSLECTVEGTSNPNLYWYRQAAGRGLQLLFYSVGIGQISSEVPQNLSASRPQDRQFILSSKKLLLSDSGFYLCAWQGSSYNEQFFGPGTRLTVL.

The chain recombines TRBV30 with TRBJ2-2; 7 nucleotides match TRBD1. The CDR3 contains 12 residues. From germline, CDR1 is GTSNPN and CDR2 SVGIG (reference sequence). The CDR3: CARTGNTGELFF. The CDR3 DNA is TGTGCTCGGACAGGGAACACCGGGGAGCTGTTTTTT.

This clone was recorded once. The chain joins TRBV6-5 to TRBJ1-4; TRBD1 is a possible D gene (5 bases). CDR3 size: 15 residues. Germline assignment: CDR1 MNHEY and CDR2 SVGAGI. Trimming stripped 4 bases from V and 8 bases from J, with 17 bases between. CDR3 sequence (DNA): TGTGCCAGCAGTTGGGGGGATCGGCGGGAAGAAAAACTGTTTTTT. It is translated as CASSWGDRREEKLFF.

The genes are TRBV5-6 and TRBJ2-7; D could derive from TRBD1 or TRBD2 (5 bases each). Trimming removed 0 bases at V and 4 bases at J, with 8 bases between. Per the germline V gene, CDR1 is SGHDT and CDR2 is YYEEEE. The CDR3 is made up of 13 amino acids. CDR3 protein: CASSLGGVYEQYF. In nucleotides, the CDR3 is TGTGCCAGCAGCTTGGGAGGGGTTTACGAGCAGTACTTC.

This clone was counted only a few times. CDR3 in amino acids: CASSQDRSINQPQHF. CDR3 DNA sequence: TGCGCCAGCAGCCAAGATCGGTCCATAAATCAGCCCCAGCATTTT. V usage is TRBV4-1 and J usage is TRBJ1-5, with D unclear. CDR3 length: 15 amino acids. V was trimmed by 0 bases and J by 4 bases, leaving 10 bases between them. From germline, CDR1 is MGHRA and CDR2 YSYEKL.

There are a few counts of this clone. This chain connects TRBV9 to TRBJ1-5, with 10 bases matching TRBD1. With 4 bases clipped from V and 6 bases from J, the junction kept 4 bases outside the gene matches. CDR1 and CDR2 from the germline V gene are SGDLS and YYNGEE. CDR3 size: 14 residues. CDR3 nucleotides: TGTGCCAGCAGCCCGGGACAGGGGTTTCAGCCCCAGCATTTT. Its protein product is CASSPGQGFQPQHF. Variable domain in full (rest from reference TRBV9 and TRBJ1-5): DSGVTQTPKHLITATGQRVTLRCSPRSGDLSVYWYQQSLDQGLQFLIQYYNGEERAKGNILERFSAQQFPDLHSELNLSSLELGDSALYFCASSPGQGFQPQHFGDGTRLSIL.

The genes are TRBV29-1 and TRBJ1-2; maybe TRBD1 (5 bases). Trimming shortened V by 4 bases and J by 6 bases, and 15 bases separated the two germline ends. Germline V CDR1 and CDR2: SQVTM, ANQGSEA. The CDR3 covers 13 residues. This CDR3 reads CSVAPVGDDGYTF. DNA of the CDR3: TGCAGCGTTGCACCCGTGGGGGATGATGGCTACACCTTC.

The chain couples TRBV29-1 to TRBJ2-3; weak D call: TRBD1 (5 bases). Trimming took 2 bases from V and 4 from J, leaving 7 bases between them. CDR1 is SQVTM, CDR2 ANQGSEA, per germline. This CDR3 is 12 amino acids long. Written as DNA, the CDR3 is TGCAGCGTTGAATCCAGGGCAGATACGCAGTATTTT. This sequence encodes CSVESRADTQYF.

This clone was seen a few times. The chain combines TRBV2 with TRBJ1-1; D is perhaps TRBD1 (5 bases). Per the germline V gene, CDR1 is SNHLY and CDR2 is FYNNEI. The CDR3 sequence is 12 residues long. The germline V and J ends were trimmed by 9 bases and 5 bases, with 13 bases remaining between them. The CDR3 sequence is CASGGSGTEAFF. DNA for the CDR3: TGTGCCAGTGGGGGTTCGGGGACTGAAGCTTTCTTT.

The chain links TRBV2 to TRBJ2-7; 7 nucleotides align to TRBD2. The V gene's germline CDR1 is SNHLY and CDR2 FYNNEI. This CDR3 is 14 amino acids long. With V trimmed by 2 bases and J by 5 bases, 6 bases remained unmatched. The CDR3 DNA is TGTGCCAGCAGTGAAAGCCAGCGGGGAAACGAGCAGTACTTC. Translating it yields CASSESQRGNEQYF. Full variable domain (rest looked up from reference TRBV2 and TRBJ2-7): EPEVTQTPSHQVTQMGQEVILRCVPISNHLYFYWYRQILGQKVEFLVSFYNNEISEKSEIFDDQFSVERPDGSNFTLKIRSTKLEDSAMYFCASSESQRGNEQYFGPGTRLTVT.

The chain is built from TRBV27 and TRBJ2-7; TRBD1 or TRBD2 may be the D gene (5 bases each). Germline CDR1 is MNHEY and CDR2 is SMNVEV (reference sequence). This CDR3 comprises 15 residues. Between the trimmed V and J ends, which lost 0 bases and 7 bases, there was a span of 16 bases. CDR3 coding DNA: TGTGCCAGCAGTTTATCGGGGCCGCGAGGAGGAGAGCAGTACTTC. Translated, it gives CASSLSGPRGGEQYF.

CDR3 coding DNA: TGTGCCAGCAGCTCTCGGGGCAGGGCGAACACCCAGTACTTC. This encodes CASSSRGRANTQYF. The genes are TRBV7-6 and TRBJ2-5; D tentatively reads TRBD1 or TRBD2 (5 bases each). CDR1 and CDR2 (germline): SGHVS, FNYEAQ. V gave up 4 bases and J gave up 8 bases, with 17 bases separating them. The length of the CDR3 is 14 residues.

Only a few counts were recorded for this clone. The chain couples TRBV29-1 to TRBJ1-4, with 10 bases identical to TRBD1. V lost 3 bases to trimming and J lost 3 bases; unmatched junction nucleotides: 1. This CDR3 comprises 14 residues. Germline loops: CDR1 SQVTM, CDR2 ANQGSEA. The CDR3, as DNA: TGCAGCGTTGACGGGACAGGGGCTAATGAAAAACTGTTTTTT. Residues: CSVDGTGANEKLFF.

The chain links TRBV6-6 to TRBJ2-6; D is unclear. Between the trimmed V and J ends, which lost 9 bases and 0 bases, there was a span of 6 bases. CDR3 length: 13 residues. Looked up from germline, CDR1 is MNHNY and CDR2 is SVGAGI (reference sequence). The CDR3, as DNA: TGTGCCAGTAGAGGCTCTGGGGCCAACGTCCTGACTTTC. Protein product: CASRGSGANVLTF.

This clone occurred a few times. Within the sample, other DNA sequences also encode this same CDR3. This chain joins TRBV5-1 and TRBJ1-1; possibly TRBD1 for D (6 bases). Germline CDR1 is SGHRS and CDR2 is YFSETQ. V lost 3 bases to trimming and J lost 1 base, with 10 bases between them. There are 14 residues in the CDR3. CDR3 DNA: TGCGCCAGCAGCTCCCGGACAGCGAACACTGAAGCTTTCTTT. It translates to CASSSRTANTEAFF.